This entry describes one T cell receptor (beta chain). No cognate antigen has been identified for it. The sample holds no much larger clone one base away, and base qualities are not on file. The sample originates from a study of T-cell reconstitution after alpha-beta-depleted transplantation in children (dated by TCRdb to the mid-2010s). Study-level background: T-cell immune reconstitution after TCRalphabeta/CD19-depleted allogeneic hematopoietic cell transplantation in children was quantitatively tracked in the study by means of TCR repertoire profiling.

The V and J ends are trimmed by 6 bases and 7 bases, leaving 12 bases between them. The germline V gene sets CDR1 to SGHTA and CDR2 to FQGNSA. The CDR3 sequence holds 12 residues, the cysteine and phenylalanine included. Just the 36-base CDR3 DNA is kept, in frame starting at base 1. The library was obtained by PCR. The instrument given in TCRdb is Illumina HiSeq 2500. To normalize quantification of the TCRbeta repertoire, the TCR libraries were built with molecular barcoding that relied on unique molecular identifiers. TCRdb reprocessing: public reads trimmed at Q25 with fastp, clones called with MiXCR, in-frame beta chains kept. Merged by CDR3 protein, the rows form single entries marked with the most common genes and DNA. Recorded for this sample are about 400,000 distinct CDR3 sequences; about an eighth of them occurred a single time. Around 4.1% of the sample belongs to the ten largest clones.

This receptor was taken from a human donor who donated a stem cell graft to a child with Fanconi anemia. The sequence links TRBV7-2 to TRBJ1-1, and possibly TRBD1, on 5 matching bases. The sequencing here drew on PBMCs, taken from the stem cell graft. The CDR3 is CASRGGTFEAFF. The nucleotide sequence is given as TGTGCCAGCAGGGGAGGGACCTTTGAAGCTTTCTTT.